This T cell receptor beta chain was recovered during a study of cytomegalovirus exposure and HLA in healthy donors. Study information: Some 85 million unique TCRs, all from HLA-typed donors, were included in an early release of the data. Study-level results: A later analysis reportedly found fewer N-insertions in an Asian-associated ancestry cluster than the approximately 660-donor mean.

Germline CDR1 and CDR2: GTSNPN and SVGIG (reference sequence). The CDR3 spans 13 residues. V shed 5 bases and J shed 2 bases, with 12 bases lying between them. The PCR was carried out with 60 Vbeta primers and 13 Jbeta primers. Here immunoSEQ multiplex PCR was the method, and the copy in TCRdb shows in-frame clones only, minus some. The sample holds some 70,000 clones, about 80% seen once. Notes on this clone: Its specificity is not known.

The receptor's source is a man aged 18 to 30 in good health and CMV-seropositive. Sequences were obtained from PBMCs. V gene TRBV30 combines with J gene TRBJ1-1, with D tentatively TRBD1 (6 bases). The CDR3 sequence is CAWAGQTNTEAFF. The CDR3 DNA reads TGTGCCTGGGCCGGACAGACTAACACTGAAGCTTTCTTT. Using reference TRBV30 and TRBJ1-1 for the parts outside the CDR3, the full variable domain is SQTIHQWPATLVQPVGSPLSLECTVEGTSNPNLYWYRQAAGRGLQLLFYSVGIGQISSEVPQNLSASRPQDRQFILSSKKLLLSDSGFYLCAWAGQTNTEAFFGQGTRLTVV.